These T cell receptor beta chains were read from a single sample in a study of CD8+ T cells in alopecia areata. The table came from immunoSEQ multiplex PCR; TCRdb's copy has only in-frame clones and leaves some out. The sample has 110,000 or so clones, 35% to 40% seen once. Material for sequencing was CD4+ T cells sorted from blood. The origin of the receptors is a human donor with alopecia areata. The CDR3 runs from the conserved cysteine through the conserved F or W. D genes are given only for firm matches. The size of a clone is reported for some rows only, either as once, few or many, or as a class for expanded clones.

d_gene | j_gene | v_gene | abundance | CDR3nt | CDR3aa
- | TRBJ1-5 | TRBV29-1 | few | TGCAGCGTTGGGGACCTTAGCAATCAGCCCCAGCATTTT | CSVGDLSNQPQHF
TRBD1 | TRBJ1-6 | TRBV5-1 | - | TGCGCCAGCAGCTTGGGCGGACAGGGGAATTCACCCCTCCACTTT | CASSLGGQGNSPLHF
- | TRBJ2-1 | TRBV28 | - | TGTGCCAGCAGTTTAACCCGACCAGAGCAGTTCTTC | CASSLTRPEQFF
- | TRBJ2-7 | TRBV6-5 | - | TGTGCCAGCAGTTCCTCCGGCCCCCGGGGCTACGAGCAGTACTTC | CASSSSGPRGYEQYF
- | TRBJ2-1 | TRBV5-1 | - | TGCGCCAGCAGCTTGATCCCAGGCGAAATCTCCTACAATGAGCAGTTCTTC | CASSLIPGEISYNEQFF
- | TRBJ2-2 | TRBV25-1 | few | TGTGCCAGCAGTGCCCGGGACGGCCCCGGGGAGCTGTTTTTT | CASSARDGPGELFF
TRBD2 | TRBJ2-7 | TRBV7-2 | once | TGTGCCAGCAGCTTAGGCCCCATAGCGGGGCCGGGGGGCGAGCAGTACTTC | CASSLGPIAGPGGEQYF
TRBD2 | TRBJ2-1 | TRBV2 | - | TGTGCCAGCAGTGAGACCGCGGGGGTTTACAATGAGCAGTTCTTC | CASSETAGVYNEQFF
- | TRBJ2-7 | TRBV29-1 | few | TGCAGCGTGAAGCCCCCCGGCTACGAGCAGTACTTC | CSVKPPGYEQYF
- | TRBJ2-1 | TRBV29-1 | few | TGCAGCGTTCGAGGGGGGGCGAGGAATGAGCAGTTCTTC | CSVRGGARNEQFF
- | TRBJ2-1 | TRBV19 | - | TGTGCCAGTAGTCGAGAGGGGAGCTCCTACAATGAGCAGTTCTTC | CASSREGSSYNEQFF
- | TRBJ1-1 | TRBV29-1 | few | TGCAGCTCCGAGCGGCTGAACACTGAAGCTTTCTTT | CSSERLNTEAFF
- | TRBJ1-2 | TRBV6-5 | - | TGTGCCAGCAGTTATTGGCAGGGTGACTATGGCTACACCTTC | CASSYWQGDYGYTF
- | TRBJ2-1 | TRBV30 | - | TGTGCCTGGAGTCGGGACCGTTACAATGAGCAGTTCTTC | CAWSRDRYNEQFF
TRBD2 | TRBJ2-7 | TRBV5-1 | - | TGCGCCAGCAGCTTCCGCGGGCAGCTAGCGGGGGCCTCCTACGAGCAGTACTTC | CASSFRGQLAGASYEQYF
- | TRBJ2-7 | TRBV15 | - | TGTGCCACCAGCCCAGTGAGCTCCTACGAGCAGTACTTC | CATSPVSSYEQYF
- | TRBJ1-1 | TRBV30 | - | TGTGCCTGGAGGGGGGGAAGCACTGAAGCTTTCTTT | CAWRGGSTEAFF
- | TRBJ1-1 | TRBV30 | - | TGTGCCTGGAGTGTAGGTGGGGGGACTGAAGCTTTCTTT | CAWSVGGGTEAFF
- | TRBJ1-4 | TRBV29-1 | - | TGCAGCGTTGGCTTCGGGAGGGAAAAACTGTTTTTT | CSVGFGREKLFF
- | TRBJ2-5 | TRBV7-9 | few | TGTGCCAGCAGCTCACCTCAAGGGACCCAGTACTTC | CASSSPQGTQYF
- | TRBJ1-2 | TRBV7-2 | few | TGTGCCAGCAGCTTAGGGGGGGCTTCCCATGACTACACCTTC | CASSLGGASHDYTF
- | TRBJ2-3 | TRBV20-1 | few | TGCAGCGGGGGTTTCACAGATACGCAGTATTTT | CSGGFTDTQYF
- | TRBJ2-6 | TRBV2 | - | TGTGCCAGCAGTGCCTCTCTGGGAGCTGGGGCCAACGTCCTGACTTTC | CASSASLGAGANVLTF
- | TRBJ1-1 | TRBV29-1 | few | TGCAGCGTTACAGGCCCCGAAGCTTTCTTT | CSVTGPEAFF
TRBD1 | TRBJ1-2 | TRBV4-2 | - | TGTGCCAGCAGCCAGTCCAGGGGGCTTAATGGCTACACCTTC | CASSQSRGLNGYTF
- | TRBJ2-6 | TRBV10-3 | few | TGTGCCATCAGTGAGTCAATGATCTCTGGGGCCAACGTCCTGACTTTC | CAISESMISGANVLTF